What follows are 22 T cell receptor beta chains derived from one specimen sequenced in a study of blood T cell repertoires in COVID-19. Using immunoSEQ multiplex PCR, the repertoire was profiled, and TCRdb retains in-frame clones only, with some absent. The sample has around 130,000 clones, around 85% seen once. The sample taken for sequencing was peripheral blood. The receptors originated from a human donor in a cohort sampled during active COVID-19.

The V gene is TRBV11-2, the J gene TRBJ2-1, with D unresolved. V was trimmed by 5 bases and J by 4 bases, leaving 15 bases between them. Germline values: CDR1 SGHAT, CDR2 FQNNGV. The CDR3 is 15 amino acids. This CDR3 reads CASSAPGPSYNEQFF. CDR3 DNA sequence: TGTGCCAGCAGCGCCCCGGGTCCAAGTTACAATGAGCAGTTCTTC.

This sequence joins TRBV30 and TRBJ2-3, with 8 nucleotides matching TRBD2. V trimming: 0 bases; J trimming: 0 bases; junction bases outside the gene matches: 14. Germline V gives CDR1 GTSNPN, CDR2 SVGIG (reference sequence). The CDR3 is 19 residues long. The CDR3 here is CAWSVLVRRGVGSTDTQYF. The CDR3 DNA reads TGTGCCTGGAGTGTACTGGTCAGGCGGGGGGTGGGTAGCACAGATACGCAGTATTTT.

The genes are TRBV7-2 and TRBJ1-2; D not resolved. V was clipped by 5 bases and J by 5 bases, with 15 bases between them. CDR1 and CDR2 (germline): SGHTA, FQGNSA. This CDR3 is built from 14 residues. CDR3 in DNA: TGTGCCAGCAGCCAAAGAATGGGGAGTTATGGCTACACCTTC. Protein product: CASSQRMGSYGYTF.

The chain recombines TRBV27 with TRBJ2-1, with 11 bases aligning to TRBD1. CDR1 is MNHEY and CDR2 is SMNVEV in the germline V gene (reference sequence). CDR3 length equals 15 residues. J was trimmed by 9 bases and V by 5 bases; bases with no gene match: 9. CDR3: CASSLRDRGVSEQFF. CDR3 nucleotides: TGTGCCAGCAGTCTGCGGGACAGGGGGGTAAGTGAGCAGTTCTTC.

This clone was seen a few times. The rearrangement uses TRBV5-1 and TRBJ2-4; maybe TRBD2 (5 bases). Per germline, CDR1 SGHRS and CDR2 YFSETQ. The CDR3 runs to 14 residues. Trimming cost V 4 bases and J 9 bases, with 17 bases left between them. The CDR3 reads CASSTGRVGSIQYF. CDR3 nucleotides: TGCGCCAGCAGCACCGGGCGTGTGGGGAGCATTCAGTACTTC.

The V and J genes are TRBV28 and TRBJ2-3, with a tentative D call TRBD1 (5 bases). Germline lookup yields CDR1 MDHEN and CDR2 SYDVKM. There are 13 residues in the CDR3. The V end lost 4 bases, the J end lost 3 bases, and 8 bases lay between the germline ends. For the CDR3, the DNA is TGTGCCAGCAGTTCCAGGGTTACAGATACGCAGTATTTT. Its translation is CASSSRVTDTQYF.

The chain couples TRBV2 to TRBJ2-6; D is perhaps TRBD1 (5 bases). The CDR3 is 15 amino acids. The V end lost 11 bases, the J end lost 2 bases, and 16 bases lay between the germline ends. Germline values: CDR1 SNHLY, CDR2 FYNNEI. Written as DNA, the CDR3 is TGTGCCGGGCAGACAGATTCAGCTGGGGCCAACGTCCTGACTTTC. Translated, it gives CAGQTDSAGANVLTF.

J is TRBJ1-1 and V is TRBV2; unclear D gene. Trimming took off 4 bases at V and 5 bases at J, with 14 bases between the two ends. The CDR3 extends over 14 amino acids. The germline V gene has CDR1 SNHLY and CDR2 FYNNEI. CDR3 protein: CASSADSVLTEAFF. As DNA, the CDR3 is TGTGCCAGCAGTGCTGACTCCGTGTTGACTGAAGCTTTCTTT.

V is TRBV14 and J is TRBJ1-1, with TRBD1 matching 10 bases. CDR1 is SGHDN and CDR2 is FVKESK in the germline V gene. The ends lost 1 base at V and 5 bases at J; junction bases unmatched: 4. This CDR3 spans 15 amino acids. CDR3 DNA sequence: TGTGCCAGCAGCCAAGTCGGGACAGGGGTAACTGAAGCTTTCTTT. Its protein is CASSQVGTGVTEAFF.

This clone came up once. The CDR3 nucleotides are TGTGCCAGCAGCGTTGGGACTAGCACCCAAGAGACCCAGTACTTC. Translated, it gives CASSVGTSTQETQYF. The chain combines TRBV9 with TRBJ2-5; 9 nucleotides align to TRBD2. The CDR3 covers 15 residues. V shed 2 bases and J 1 base; nucleotides not matched to a gene: 3. Germline V gene data show CDR1 as SGDLS and CDR2 as YYNGEE.

This chain connects TRBV14 to TRBJ1-2; TRBD1 matches at 7 bases. The trim removed 0 bases at V and 7 bases at J, leaving 11 bases unmatched. Looked up from germline, CDR1 is SGHDN and CDR2 is FVKESK. The CDR3 is 16 residues long. CDR3: CASSQDRRGSMGGYTF. CDR3 in DNA: TGTGCCAGCAGCCAAGACCGCAGGGGGTCTATGGGTGGCTACACCTTC.

The chain joins TRBV19 to TRBJ1-2; 7 bases match TRBD1. Germline-derived CDR1 and CDR2 are LNHDA and SQIVND (reference sequence). This CDR3 spans 18 amino acids. With V trimmed by 4 bases and J by 0 bases, 14 bases remained unmatched. The chain's CDR3 is CASSTTGYRKVTNYGYTF. In nucleotides, the CDR3 is TGTGCCAGTAGTACGACAGGGTACAGGAAAGTCACTAACTATGGCTACACCTTC.

The V call is TRBV5-1, the J call TRBJ2-1; 8 nucleotides agree with TRBD2. CDR1 is SGHRS, CDR2 YFSETQ, per germline. This CDR3 is 17 amino acids long. J gave up 0 bases and V 1 base, and 6 bases lay outside the gene matches. The DNA for the CDR3 is TGCGCCAGCAGCTTGCGTAGCGGGGCAAGCTCCTACAATGAGCAGTTCTTC. Translated, it gives CASSLRSGASSYNEQFF.

The chain has TRBV12-3 or TRBV12-4 and TRBJ2-3; D is unresolved. CDR3 size: 12 residues. Trimming pared 6 bases from V and 0 bases from J, leaving 4 bases between. CDR3 DNA: TGTGCCAGCAGCCATAGCACAGATACGCAGTATTTT. Translation gives CASSHSTDTQYF.

The chain is built from TRBV30 and TRBJ2-5, with TRBD2 matching over 12 bases. The CDR3 consists of 16 residues. The V gene's germline CDR1 is GTSNPN and CDR2 SVGIG (reference sequence). V dropped 2 bases and J dropped 3; count of bases not matched to a gene: 7. The DNA of the CDR3 is TGTGCCTGGAGTCTCCTAGCGGGGGGGCCGGAAGAGACCCAGTACTTC. It encodes CAWSLLAGGPEETQYF.

The rearrangement joins TRBV10-3 to TRBJ2-3; 10 nucleotides line up with TRBD2. V gave up 0 bases and J gave up 5 bases; unmatched junction bases: 2. In germline, CDR1 is ENHRY, CDR2 SYGVKD. This CDR3 comprises 15 residues. The CDR3 loop is CAISESPSGGDTQYF. In DNA, the CDR3 is TGTGCCATCAGTGAGTCCCCTAGCGGGGGAGATACGCAGTATTTT.

The chain couples TRBV7-9 to TRBJ1-2; D not certain. Germline V gene lookup returns CDR1 SEHNR and CDR2 FQNEAQ (reference sequence). Trimming removed 4 bases at V and 1 base at J, with 10 bases between. The CDR3 is made up of 14 amino acids. CDR3 sequence reads: CASSSSSVNYGYTF. The CDR3 DNA follows: TGTGCCAGCAGCTCGTCGTCCGTTAACTATGGCTACACCTTC. The variable domain in full, completed from reference TRBV7-9 and TRBJ1-2, reads DTGVSQNPRHKITKRGQNVTFRCDPISEHNRLYWYRQTLGQGPEFLTYFQNEAQLEKSRLLSDRFSAERPKGSFSTLEIQRTEQGDSAMYLCASSSSSVNYGYTFGSGTRLTVV.

There are a few counts of this clone. The genes are TRBV19 and TRBJ1-6, with 8 bases lining up with TRBD1. Germline values: CDR1 LNHDA, CDR2 SQIVND (reference sequence). The V gene end was trimmed by 8 bases and the J gene end by 9 bases; junction bases not matched to a gene: 12. The CDR3 sequence is 15 residues long. Written as DNA, the CDR3 is TGTGCCAGTGGTACCAGGGGGCAGGTGGGTTCACCCCTCCACTTT. Encoded protein: CASGTRGQVGSPLHF.

CDR3 bases: TGTGCCAGCAGCCGGTTGGTGGGGCCGAATACGCAGTATTTT. Its protein product is CASSRLVGPNTQYF. The chain recombines TRBV7-2 with TRBJ2-3; the D gene is possibly TRBD1 (5 bases). The germline gives CDR1 SGHTA, CDR2 FQGNSA. The CDR3 is made up of 14 amino acids. V was clipped by 5 bases and J by 7 bases, with 16 bases between them.

V gene TRBV24-1 combines with J gene TRBJ2-1; D is perhaps TRBD1 (5 bases). The CDR3 sequence is 13 residues long. Germline lookup yields CDR1 KGHDR and CDR2 SFDVKD. Between the trimmed V and J ends, which lost 5 bases and 4 bases, there was a span of 8 bases. CDR3 sequence (DNA): TGTGCCACCAGTGGTGCAGGGTACAATGAGCAGTTCTTC. Its protein product is CATSGAGYNEQFF.

The genes are TRBV7-6 and TRBJ1-5; 7 bases are a match to TRBD1. J gave up 2 bases and V 5 bases, and 9 bases lay outside the gene matches. The germline V gene encodes CDR1 SGHVS and CDR2 FNYEAQ. The CDR3 is 16 amino acids. The CDR3 reads CASSPSGTEGNQPQHF. The CDR3 coding sequence is TGTGCCAGCAGCCCCTCGGGGACAGAGGGCAATCAGCCCCAGCATTTT.

This clone is a singleton in its sample. This chain links TRBV5-6 with TRBJ2-7, with 13 positions matching TRBD2. The V gene's germline CDR1 is SGHDT and CDR2 YYEEEE. The CDR3 runs to 15 residues. V was clipped by 5 bases and J by 11 bases; unmatched bases: 13. This CDR3 is CASSFGLAGDEGKYV. DNA for the CDR3: TGTGCCAGCAGTTTTGGACTAGCGGGAGACGAAGGGAAGTACGTC.